This paragraph reports one TCR beta chain. This CDR3 spans 13 amino acids. Between the trimmed V and J ends, which lost 6 bases and 8 bases, there was a span of 16 bases. Germline V gives CDR1 ENHRY, CDR2 SYGVKD. This sample was included in a study of cytomegalovirus exposure and HLA in healthy donors. Both 60 Vbeta primers and 13 Jbeta primers went into the PCR. Only in-frame clones appear in the TCRdb table, and some are missing; sequencing was by immunoSEQ multiplex PCR. The sample has under 200,000 clones, roughly 80% seen once. The rearrangement links TRBV10-3 to TRBJ1-2; D may be TRBD1 (6 bases). Specimen: PBMCs. The source is a woman between 45 and 60 years old in good health and CMV-seronegative. The CDR3: CAISPAGVEGYTF. CDR3 nucleotides: TGTGCCATCAGCCCTGCAGGGGTCGAGGGCTACACCTTC.